The 23 T cell receptor beta chains in this list originate from one sample, sequenced in a study of post-analysis software for immune sequencing data. Study conclusions and caveats: Comparison of patients with controls showed five or six TRBV segments more frequent in patients, TRBV5-6, TRBV5-1 and TRBV20-1 among them.

The antigens these receptors bind are not known. Unique molecular identifiers were present in the TCR beta cDNA libraries. TCRdb used MiXCR to reprocess the PCR reads, holding one entry per CDR3 protein. The sample lists roughly 180,000 distinct CDR3 sequences, about 29% occurring once. The sequenced material came from blood. All receptors come from a girl aged 10 to 17 with multiple sclerosis.

This clonotype was recorded a few times. The chain joins TRBV29-1 to TRBJ2-7; a possible D gene is TRBD1 (5 bases). From germline, CDR1 is SQVTM and CDR2 ANQGSEA. There are 12 residues in the CDR3. Trimming stripped 7 bases from V and 5 bases from J, with 15 bases between. CDR3 sequence reads: CSAAQTENEQYF. The CDR3 DNA follows: TGCAGCGCCGCACAGACAGAAAACGAGCAGTACTTC.

This chain links TRBV6-4 with TRBJ2-2; 8 nucleotides align to TRBD2. This CDR3 comprises 13 residues. CDR1 and CDR2 from the germline V gene are MRHNA and SNTAGT. Unmatched junction bases numbered 0, after V lost 2 bases and J lost 7 bases. CDR3 coding DNA: TGTGCCAGCAGTGACACTAGCGGCGGGGAGCTGTTTTTT. It translates to CASSDTSGGELFF.

The chain combines TRBV6-2 or TRBV6-3 with TRBJ1-2, with D perhaps TRBD1 (5 bases). Trimming pared 3 bases from V and 5 bases from J, leaving 22 bases between. The CDR3 runs 17 residues. CDR1 and CDR2 (germline): MNHEY, SVGEGT. CDR3 region: CASSYRGDSIFGYGYTF. As DNA, the CDR3 is TGTGCCAGCAGTTATCGAGGGGATTCAATATTCGGGTATGGCTACACCTTC.

This clonotype was seen only a few times. V and J are TRBV11-2 and TRBJ2-1; 15 bases map to TRBD2. Unmatched junction bases numbered 14, after V lost 5 bases and J lost 9 bases. Germline CDR1 reads SGHAT; CDR2 reads FQNNGV. The CDR3 is 18 residues long. CDR3 residues: CASSPRTSGRAGVSEQFF. Here the CDR3 DNA reads TGTGCCAGCAGCCCCAGGACTAGCGGGAGGGCAGGGGTCAGTGAGCAGTTCTTC.

This clonotype came up many times. The J gene is TRBJ2-1, the V gene TRBV12-5; no clear D. In germline, CDR1 is LGHNT, CDR2 FRNRAP. The CDR3 extends over 14 amino acids. Trimming stripped 0 bases from V and 9 bases from J, with 12 bases between. CDR3 protein: CASGLVPERFEQFF. The CDR3 nucleotides read TGTGCTAGTGGTTTGGTACCAGAGCGATTTGAGCAGTTCTTC.

This clonotype was detected many times. The J gene is TRBJ2-7, the V gene TRBV7-9; a weak D match, TRBD2 (5 bases). The CDR3 sequence is 15 residues long. V dropped 9 bases and J dropped 10 bases, with 28 bases sitting between them. The germline CDR1 and CDR2 sequences are SEHNR and FQNEAQ (reference sequence). CDR3 amino acids: CASSLGLDVAKGQYF. CDR3 DNA sequence: TGTGCCAGTTCTCTCGGATTGGACGTAGCGAAGGGACAGTACTTC.

This clonotype has at least ten counts. The chain uses TRBV6-5 and TRBJ2-1; TRBD2 aligns across 12 bases. Trimming took 5 bases from V and 8 from J; bases not matched to a gene: 7. Germline-derived CDR1 and CDR2 are MNHEY and SVGAGI. The CDR3 extends over 15 amino acids. The CDR3 region has the DNA TGTGCCAGCAGTCCCGGACTAGCGGGAATGTATGAGCAGTTCTTC. Translation: CASSPGLAGMYEQFF.

This clonotype was picked up a small number of times. J is TRBJ1-1 and V is TRBV20-1; D not resolved. V gave up 3 bases and J gave up 4 bases, with 12 bases separating them. The CDR3 has 13 amino acids. Per germline, CDR1 DFQATT and CDR2 SNEGSKA (reference sequence). CDR3 in DNA: TGCAGTGCTAGGGAACAGATTTTCACTGAAGCTTTCTTT. It specifies CSAREQIFTEAFF.

A word on this clonotype: Since a much larger clone is just one base distant, this may be a read error. The chain recombines TRBV12-3 or TRBV12-4 with TRBJ1-2, with 8 bases aligning to TRBD1. V was clipped by 4 bases and J by 4 bases; unmatched bases: 2. The CDR3 is made up of 13 amino acids. This CDR3 reads CASSWTGSYGYTF. The DNA of the CDR3 is TGTGCCAGCAGTTGGACAGGGAGCTATGGCTACACCTTC.

This clonotype was found a few times. This chain uses TRBV27 with TRBJ2-1; a weak D match, TRBD1 (7 bases). The CDR3 has 14 amino acids. With 5 bases removed from V and 8 bases from J, the gap between germline ends came to 16 bases. Germline CDR1 MNHEY, CDR2 SMNVEV (reference sequence). The CDR3 DNA reads TGTGCCAGCAGTCACTTCGACAGGGAGGATGAGCAGTTCTTC. It specifies CASSHFDREDEQFF.

A note on this clonotype: A much larger clone sits a single nucleotide away, making a read error possible. The chain links TRBV20-1 to TRBJ1-2; D is possibly TRBD1 (5 bases). Trimming shortened V by 1 base and J by 4 bases, and 13 bases separated the two germline ends. The CDR3 contains 14 residues. Germline V gene lookup returns CDR1 DFQATT and CDR2 SNEGSKA (reference sequence). CDR3: CSARGPGRGYGYTF. The CDR3 DNA reads as TGCAGTGCTAGAGGACCGGGAAGGGGCTATGGCTACACCTTC.

The table lists this clonotype with a few counts. This chain joins TRBV24-1 and TRBJ2-7, with D possibly being TRBD1 or TRBD2 (6 bases each). The CDR3 has 14 amino acids. With 5 bases removed from V and 2 bases from J, the gap between germline ends came to 12 bases. Germline values: CDR1 KGHDR, CDR2 SFDVKD. CDR3: CATSARRGAYEQYF. The CDR3 nucleotides are TGTGCCACCAGTGCCCGGAGGGGGGCCTACGAGCAGTACTTC.

This clonotype was found many times. The chain joins TRBV6-6 to TRBJ2-7, with D uncertain. The CDR3 has 17 residues. The germline V gene encodes CDR1 MNHNY and CDR2 SVGAGI (reference sequence). With 0 bases removed from V and 3 bases from J, the gap between germline ends came to 18 bases. CDR3 sequence reads: CASSYSVADRSLYEQYF. The CDR3, as DNA: TGTGCCAGCAGTTACTCAGTGGCAGATCGTTCGCTCTACGAGCAGTACTTC.

This sequence joins TRBV2 and TRBJ1-5; tentative D call: TRBD1 (6 bases). Trimming pared 7 bases from V and 5 bases from J, leaving 9 bases between. From germline, CDR1 is SNHLY and CDR2 FYNNEI. The CDR3 has 12 residues. CDR3 nucleotide sequence: TGTGCCAGCAACAGGGTTGATCAGCCCCAGCATTTT. This encodes CASNRVDQPQHF.

This clonotype came up a few times. For the CDR3, the DNA is TGTGCCAGCAGCTTTGAGACTAGCGGCTACAATGAGCAGTTCTTC. This sequence encodes CASSFETSGYNEQFF. The V gene is TRBV7-3, the J gene TRBJ2-1, with 9 positions matching TRBD2. This CDR3 spans 15 amino acids. With 3 bases clipped from V and 3 bases from J, the junction kept 3 bases outside the gene matches. Germline V CDR1 and CDR2: SGHTA, FQGTGA.

This clonotype appeared many times. V and J are TRBV12-3 or TRBV12-4 and TRBJ1-6; D is uncertain. The CDR3 contains 13 residues. Trimming took 3 bases from V and 9 from J, leaving 9 bases between them. The CDR3 DNA follows: TGTGCCAGCAGTTTTGCCTCAGGTTCACCCCTCCACTTT. It is translated as CASSFASGSPLHF.

V usage is TRBV6-1 and J usage is TRBJ2-1; the D gene is possibly TRBD1 (6 bases). The CDR3 has 14 residues. V lost 7 bases, J lost 2 bases, and 12 bases lay in between. CDR1 and CDR2 from the germline V gene are MNHNS and SASEGT. The DNA of the CDR3 is TGTGCCAGCAACCTCAGGGGACCCTACAATGAGCAGTTCTTC. Its protein is CASNLRGPYNEQFF.

The rearrangement uses TRBV28 and TRBJ2-5; 7 bases align to TRBD1. Matching the DNA end better, TRBJ2-7 makes the J call doubtful. Germline V gives CDR1 MDHEN, CDR2 SYDVKM. This CDR3 has 13 amino acids. The chain's CDR3 is CASSPTGTVEQYF. The CDR3 DNA reads TGTGCCAGCAGTCCCACCGGGACAGTCGAGCAGTACTTC.

The V gene is TRBV18, the J gene TRBJ2-1; tentative D call: TRBD2 (6 bases). Germline CDR1 and CDR2: KGHSH and LQKENI. Trimming shortened V by 4 bases and J by 0 bases, and 13 bases separated the two germline ends. This CDR3 has 16 amino acids. The CDR3: CASSRFSGSSYNEQFF. CDR3 DNA sequence: TGTGCCAGCTCACGGTTTAGCGGTAGCTCCTACAATGAGCAGTTCTTC. Using reference TRBV18 and TRBJ2-1 for the parts outside the CDR3, the full variable domain is NAGVMQNPRHLVRRRGQEARLRCSPMKGHSHVYWYRQLPEEGLKFMVYLQKENIIDESGMPKERFSAEFPKEGPSILRIQQVVRGDSAAYFCASSRFSGSSYNEQFFGPGTRLTVL.

Concerning this clonotype itself: One junction end does not reproduce the germline sequence, and a read error may be involved. The chain couples TRBV24-1 to TRBJ2-1; no clear D. The germline gives CDR1 KGHDR, CDR2 SFDVKD. CDR3 length: 16 amino acids. The CDR3, as DNA: TGTGCCACCGGTGACCGCAGGTCTAGCTCCTACAATGAGCAGTTCTTC. The encoded protein is CATGDRRSSSYNEQFF.

This clonotype was counted at least ten times. The V gene is TRBV7-9, the J gene TRBJ1-5; D call uncertain. Trimming removed 5 bases from V and 2 bases from J, with 10 bases in between. The CDR3 length is 14 residues. Germline V lookup: CDR1 SEHNR, CDR2 FQNEAQ (reference sequence). The DNA of the CDR3 is TGTGCCAGCAGCCTCAGTACAGGCAATCAGCCCCAGCATTTT. It translates to CASSLSTGNQPQHF.

This chain connects TRBV20-1 to TRBJ2-1, with TRBD2 as a possible D gene (5 bases). The CDR3 runs to 14 residues. Per germline, CDR1 DFQATT and CDR2 SNEGSKA (reference sequence). The V end was cut by 4 bases, the J end by 2 bases, with 12 bases between. This CDR3 is CSAIKAEAYNEQFF. CDR3 nucleotide sequence: TGCAGTGCTATCAAAGCGGAAGCCTACAATGAGCAGTTCTTC.

There are many counts of this clonotype. The V and J genes are TRBV29-1 and TRBJ2-3; no definite D call. The germline CDR1 and CDR2 sequences are SQVTM and ANQGSEA. With 8 bases removed from V and 4 bases from J, the gap between germline ends came to 13 bases. The CDR3 is made up of 12 amino acids. The CDR3 DNA sequence: TGCAGCCCAACCACCGCCGCAGATACGCAGTATTTT. Protein sequence: CSPTTAADTQYF.